This T cell receptor (beta chain) was retrieved from a study of cytomegalovirus exposure and HLA in healthy donors. About the research overall: Both the approximately 120 validation repertoires and the roughly 640 first-cohort repertoires used the same platform, as reported by a later analysis. General study findings and limits: Reported results showed that the classifier diagnosed cytomegalovirus status with high specificity and sensitivity. The tendency of first-cohort TCR clusters to co-occur in the 130 or so validation repertoires was identified by a subsequent analysis.

For this clone: Its target is unknown.

Clones were read by immunoSEQ multiplex PCR, and TCRdb kept only the in-frame ones, dropping some. The sample lists roughly 330,000 clones; 75% to 90% were seen once. This CDR3 contains 16 residues. Germline V gene sequence: CDR1 SGHNT, CDR2 YYREEE (reference sequence). The V segment lost 0 bases and the J segment 5 bases; nucleotides outside the gene matches: 9. The donors were in the roughly 120-subject validation cohort; that cohort was separate from the approximately 670-subject first cohort. This chain connects TRBV5-4 to TRBJ2-5; 8 nucleotides line up with TRBD2. The receptor was isolated from a woman between 25 and 40 years old in good health and CMV-seropositive. The sample taken for sequencing was PBMCs. This chain's CDR3 is CASSLGTGGPGETQYF. The CDR3 DNA is TGTGCCAGCAGCTTGGGGACGGGGGGGCCCGGTGAGACCCAGTACTTC.